The T cell receptor beta chain under discussion was sequenced for a study of cytomegalovirus exposure and HLA in healthy donors (dated by TCRdb to 2017 to 2019). About the study as a whole: In an earlier analysis of under 750 of the donors, approximately 260 Gb of sequence data and 90 million to 120 million unique TCR beta sequences from roughly 200 million T cells were reported. About 310 gigabases of sequencing data and approximately 80 million unique TCR sequences were included in an early release covering about 700 HLA-typed donors. Of the roughly 390 genotyped donors, roughly 85% fell in the genetic ancestry cluster associated with self-reported Caucasian donors. The aim of the study was to test whether cataloging public T cell receptors could identify signatures of past pathogen exposure. The T cell repertoires of 666 subjects were profiled by immunosequencing and related to cytomegalovirus serostatus. Besides the first cohort of roughly 660 subjects, a separate validation cohort made up of 120 different subjects was used. To predict cytomegalovirus infection status, the study brought together high-throughput TCR immunosequencing, statistical association of individual TCRs with disease status, and machine learning. To study patterns of TCR occurrence, a later analysis re-analyzed previously published TCR beta repertoires from around 660 donors and added high-resolution HLA genotyping. Rather than using new phenotypic data, the later analysis identified candidate immune exposures from TCR beta sequences and from how often those sequences occurred across donors. To decide whether each TCR beta V gene segment behaved as functional or pseudogenic, an earlier analysis of some 580 of the donors relied on high-throughput TCR beta sequencing. Alongside the repertoire data, information on donor age, sex, ethnicity and CMV serostatus was compiled. A later genetic analysis used genome-wide SNP genotypes for about 65% of the 666 donors, treating that subset as a discovery cohort. All discovery cohort repertoires had been generated on a single sequencing platform. Both class I and class II loci were covered by HLA typing, at four-digit resolution. Typing coverage differed by locus: A, B, C, DRB1 and DQB1 were typed in roughly 620-630 donors, DQA1 in approximately 520, DPA1 in around 610, and DPB1 in 400 to 490. Roughly 5 DR-DQ haplotypes were handled as single units for association and clustering, since linkage in the cohort was strong. Across approximately 420 genotyped donors of the cohort, an average of roughly 250,000 unique TCR beta nucleotide sequences per donor were sequenced, and roughly 20% of those sequences were non-productive.

The cohort was made up of hundreds of healthy bone marrow donors. At the time of sampling, all cohort members were nominally healthy, though unrecorded immune exposures were likely present. The donor was CMV seropositive and was included in the group of 250 to 350 seropositive cohort members. Each donor provided a peripheral blood sample, and peripheral blood mononuclear cells were used for TCR beta sequencing. Genomic DNA was extracted from the blood cell samples with the Qiagen DNeasy Blood Extraction Kit. Comments on this clone: Its antigen is unknown. No base-level quality is on record; no much larger clone is a single base apart.

Broad study findings and their caveats: Presence/absence analyses assumed roughly uniform sequencing depth across donors, an assumption that may not hold. The study gave a list of 150 to 200 TCR beta chains associated with cytomegalovirus. Some IMGT-functional V segments, including TRBV6-2 and TRBV6-3, could not be distinguished by the 87-base-pair reads and were therefore excluded. In a later analysis, several top co-occurrence clusters were reported to appear linked to parvovirus B19, influenza, CMV and Epstein-Barr virus. Immune exposure information for the cohort was limited to CMV serostatus. A later analysis found that most CMV-associated TCR beta chains appeared HLA-restricted, with HLA associations seemingly driven largely by CMV exposure. V-gene and J-gene trimming of TCR beta chains was associated with a missense DCLRE1C variant in a later genetic analysis, and the association was replicated in an independent cohort. In a later genetic analysis, fewer N-insertions in productive TCRs were reported among donors in an Asian-associated ancestry cluster than the 666-donor mean. While some public TCRs were present in many individuals, most TCR sequences turned up only very rarely across donors. Correlated functional status among segregating V segments might be attributable to linkage disequilibrium, but an unknown experimental factor could not be ruled out. Assigning TCR associations to individual alleles was difficult when HLA alleles, especially DR and DQ, strongly co-occurred. Because counts were too low, roughly 18 rarely observed V segments, including chromosome 9 orphons, were left out of the earlier analysis of 500 to 650 of the donors. According to a later analysis, TCR association rates differed among HLA loci, with DRB1 alleles showing the most associated TCRs and HLA-C alleles showing the fewest. A cluster of highly shared sequence variants was judged likely to be a technical artifact of the sequencing pipeline. It was suggested by the authors that the approach could potentially be generalized to other disease states and immunological phenotypes. In an earlier analysis of some 640 of the donors, most TCR beta V segments were observed in productive rearrangements about 90% or about 30% of the time, broadly matching IMGT annotations. In both the original and validation cohorts, the classifier was reported to diagnose cytomegalovirus status with high specificity and sensitivity. Because HLA typing was unavailable for some donors at each locus, only the typed subset was used in association tests. In vitro tests confirmed that three of the cytomegalovirus-associated TCR beta chains recognize cytomegalovirus antigens. A further reported finding was that TCR beta sequences accurately predicted the HLA-A and HLA-B alleles for most subjects in the first cohort. In this cohort, only TCR beta chains were sequenced, and detectable features were limited by the absence of alpha or paired-chain data. In a later analysis, some 18,000 TCR beta sequences were associated with specific HLA alleles at a false discovery rate of 0.05. In a later analysis, HLA-associated TCR beta chains were found to be more clonally expanded and to have lower generation probabilities than equally common non-associated chains.

Library prep was done by the immunoSEQ multiplex PCR assay. For the multiplex PCR, a mixture combining 60 forward primers for TCR Vbeta segments and 13 reverse primers for TCR Jbeta segments was used. The CDR3 region of rearranged TCR beta genes was amplified from genomic DNA by a multiplex PCR assay. On the Illumina HiSeq System, the amplified TCR beta libraries were sequenced as 87-base-pair reads. The original pipeline was this. A later analysis counted about 82 million unique TCR beta chains across the approximately 700 repertoires, and some 11 million of these chains were shared by at least two donors. Raw reads were error-corrected and collapsed into unique sequences by a nearest-neighbor algorithm in which closely related sequences were merged to remove PCR and sequencing errors. V, D and J gene segments were assigned by aligning CDR3 sequences to IMGT reference sequences. For a sequence to be retained, a match of at least six nucleotides to both a V gene segment and a J gene segment was required. Rearrangements were classified as productive when the CDR3 lacked stop codons and remained in frame with V and J, and all other rearrangements were classified as non-productive. CDR3 was defined by IMGT convention, running from the second conserved V-encoded cysteine to the conserved J-encoded phenylalanine. In an earlier analysis of approximately 500 of the donors, sequences lacking an unambiguous match to a single V gene segment were excluded. An earlier analysis of several hundred of the donors called V segments functional above 56.7% productive rearrangements and segregating when the between-donor standard deviation exceeded 5%. A statistical classification framework was developed to diagnose cytomegalovirus status using the catalog of TCR beta chain sequences. A later analysis assigned V and J genes by comparing TCR nucleotide sequences with IMGT/GENE-DB human TR gene sequences. Using the TCRdist pipeline, a later analysis assigned CDR3 sequences along with most-parsimonious VDJ recombination scenarios. A later analysis defined each TCR beta chain by its CDR3 amino acid sequence plus V-gene family, and excluded reads lacking a unique V-gene family. A later analysis removed 500 to 650 highly shared, low-generation-probability nucleotide sequences to deal with suspected cross-contamination and a sequencing artifact. In a later analysis, a clonal expansion index was calculated for each public chain from normalized within-repertoire ranks of inferred template counts. Generation probabilities in a later analysis came from a VDJ recombination model fitted to out-of-frame rearrangements, and those results were checked against IGoR. A later analysis scored TCR-TCR, TCR-HLA and TCR-CMV co-occurrence with hypergeometric tests, applying a repertoire-size bias correction to TCR pairs. In a later analysis, false discovery rates were estimated by permuting HLA or CMV assignments 20 times. A later analysis grouped co-occurring TCRs with DBSCAN, adding TCRdist sequence similarity when clustering within HLA-allele-positive subsets. Co-occurrence clustering excluded repertoires with fewer than 30,000 or more than 120,000 public chains, plus five with anomalous nucleotide sharing. This immuneACCESS table, as held by TCRdb, lists in-frame sequences with V and J called but not all clones. Of the missing ones, under half trace to an unresolved V gene in checked studies; the others have no known cause. V, J and clone size were drawn from that table, and D and trimming were deduced from the DNA. This sample has about 190,000 clones in its table, and more than 70% of those were observed once. The biggest ten clones account for approximately 4.8% of the sample.

The V and J ends are trimmed by 5 bases and 0 bases, leaving 11 bases between them. The cysteine opens and the phenylalanine closes a CDR3 of 15 amino acids. Just the 45-base CDR3 DNA is kept, in frame starting at base 1. The germline V gene sets CDR1 to MNHNS and CDR2 to SASEGT. The receptor chain draws on TRBV6-1 and TRBJ2-4; no confident D gene assignment can be made. The sequence came from a man aged 30-40 years in good health and CMV-seropositive. The sequenced material came from PBMCs. The base sequence is TGTGCCAGCAGTTTCGGGTCCGTAGCCAAAAACATTCAGTACTTC. Its amino acids are CASSFGSVAKNIQYF.